Listed below are T cell receptor beta chains from one sample, sequenced in a study of post-analysis software for immune sequencing data. TCRdb re-analysed the PCR reads in MiXCR, keeping a single row per CDR3 protein. The table has 740,000 or so distinct CDR3 sequences, approximately 53% seen once. The sequencing input was blood. The receptors originated from a girl between 10 and 17 years old with multiple sclerosis. Each CDR3 is given with its conserved first and last residue. A D gene is named only where the DNA matches it firmly. Clone size, where shown, is once, few, many, or a class for clones that have expanded.

abundance	d_gene	v_gene	j_gene	CDR3aa	CDR3nt
NA	TRBD1	TRBV20-1	TRBJ1-4	CSAPGTGKPKLFF	TGCAGTGCCCCCGGGACAGGGAAGCCAAAACTGTTTTTT
NA	NA	TRBV20-1	TRBJ2-5	CSARDPAETQYF	TGCAGTGCGCGGGACCCTGCGGAGACCCAGTACTTC
NA	NA	TRBV20-1	TRBJ2-3	CSAPRVVAADTQYF	TGCAGTGCCCCCAGGGTAGTAGCCGCAGATACGCAGTATTTT
NA	NA	TRBV20-1	TRBJ2-3	CSASGHTDTQYF	TGCAGTGCTTCGGGCCACACAGATACGCAGTATTTT
few	NA	TRBV6-5	TRBJ2-2	CASSYRGELFF	TGTGCCAGCAGTTACAGAGGGGAGCTGTTTTTT
NA	TRBD1	TRBV15	TRBJ1-1	CATSRDRGQGNTEAFF	TGTGCCACCAGCAGAGATCGGGGACAGGGGAACACTGAAGCTTTCTTT
few	TRBD2	TRBV20-1	TRBJ2-5	CSASLAGAGGEQYF	TGCAGTGCTAGTCTAGCGGGCGCGGGGGGTGAGCAGTACTTC
NA	TRBD2	TRBV29-1	TRBJ2-3	CSVWGASGGGADTQYF	TGCAGCGTTTGGGGCGCCTCGGGGGGGGGTGCAGATACGCAGTATTTT
NA	TRBD2	TRBV7-8	TRBJ2-1	CASSLAGSGSLNEQFF	TGTGCCAGCAGCTTAGCGGGTAGCGGGAGTCTCAATGAGCAGTTCTTC
NA	TRBD2	TRBV7-6	TRBJ2-3	CASSPLAGGFTDTQYF	TGTGCCAGCAGCCCGCTAGCGGGAGGATTCACAGATACGCAGTATTTT
NA	NA	TRBV29-1	TRBJ1-5	CGVGGGRSQPQHF	TGCGGCGTTGGGGGGGGAAGGAGTCAGCCCCAGCATTTT
NA	NA	TRBV10-3	TRBJ2-3	CAFSPGTDHTDTQYF	TGTGCCTTCAGTCCAGGGACGGATCACACAGATACGCAGTATTTT
NA	NA	TRBV12-3/TRBV12-4	TRBJ2-1	CASSLELDYNEQFF	TGTGCCAGCAGTTTAGAACTCGATTACAATGAGCAGTTCTTC
NA	TRBD2	TRBV7-9	TRBJ2-5	CASARNSGRGEQYF	TGTGCCAGCGCCAGAAACAGCGGCCGGGGGGAGCAGTACTTC
few	NA	TRBV29-1	TRBJ2-5	CSVDHREETQYF	TGCAGCGTTGATCATCGAGAAGAGACCCAGTACTTC